The 26 T cell receptor beta chains given below trace back to one sample, sequenced in a study of PD-L1 blockade in urothelial cancer. This table comes from immunoSEQ multiplex PCR, and its TCRdb copy is limited to in-frame clones, with some not included. The sample has 35,000 to 45,000 clones, approximately 80% seen once. Sequenced here: PBMCs, sampled around atezolizumab (anti-PD-L1) treatment. The receptors come from a man between 65 and 85 years old with urothelial cancer.

This sequence joins TRBV5-4 and TRBJ2-1; TRBD2 agrees at 16 bases. The CDR3 is 15 amino acids. Germline-derived CDR1 and CDR2 are SGHNT and YYREEE (reference sequence). V shed 5 bases and J 8 bases; nucleotides not matched to a gene: 4. The CDR3 DNA reads TGTGCCAGCAGGTGGGGACTAGCGGGAGGGGATGAGCAGTTCTTC. It codes for CASRWGLAGGDEQFF.

This sequence joins TRBV29-1 and TRBJ1-1, with 8 bases that match TRBD1. V was pared by 4 bases and J by 0 bases, with 4 bases of the junction left unmatched. Germline CDR1 and CDR2: SQVTM and ANQGSEA. This CDR3 region has 14 residues. The CDR3, as DNA: TGCAGCGTTGTAGGACAGGGCATGAACACTGAAGCTTTCTTT. It codes for CSVVGQGMNTEAFF.

V and J are TRBV7-6 and TRBJ1-1, with TRBD1 matching 7 bases. V lost 5 bases and J lost 4; bases outside the gene matches: 7. The CDR3 is 14 amino acids. In germline, CDR1 is SGHVS, CDR2 FNYEAQ. The CDR3 coding sequence is TGTGCCAGCAGCGAGACAGGGTTGGCCACTGAAGCTTTCTTT. This translates into CASSETGLATEAFF. Full variable domain (missing parts from reference TRBV7-6 and TRBJ1-1): GAGVSQSPRYKVTKRGQDVALRCDPISGHVSLYWYRQALGQGPEFLTYFNYEAQQDKSGLPNDRFSAERPEGSISTLTIQRTEQRDSAMYRCASSETGLATEAFFGQGTRLTVV.

This chain joins TRBV27 and TRBJ2-7, with D maybe TRBD1 (6 bases). V was pared by 2 bases and J by 4 bases, with 18 bases between. Germline loops: CDR1 MNHEY, CDR2 SMNVEV (reference sequence). This CDR3 is 16 amino acids long. In DNA, the CDR3 is TGTGCCAGCAGTTTAATTGCAGGGGCAAACTTTTACGAGCAGTACTTC. Translating it yields CASSLIAGANFYEQYF.

This sequence joins TRBV12-2 and TRBJ1-1. TRBV12-2 is tagged as a pseudogene. There are 16 residues in the CDR3. The CDR3 loop reads CASRLPGGSVDTEAFF. In DNA form, the CDR3 reads TGTGCAAGTCGCTTACCCGGCGGTTCAGTGGACACTGAAGCTTTCTTT.

This sequence joins TRBV7-9 and TRBJ2-1; TRBD1 matches at 7 bases. Trimming removed 2 bases from V and 8 bases from J; junction bases left unmatched: 0. CDR1 is SEHNR, CDR2 FQNEAQ, per germline (reference sequence). The CDR3 covers 12 residues. CDR3 sequence (DNA): TGTGCCAGCAGCTTAACAGGGGATGAGCAGTTCTTC. Translating gives CASSLTGDEQFF.

This sequence joins TRBV4-3 and TRBJ2-1; no clear D. Germline V gives CDR1 LGHNA, CDR2 YSLEER. CDR3 length: 16 amino acids. V was cut by 0 bases and J by 0 bases, with 9 bases left in between. The DNA for the CDR3 is TGCGCCAGCAGCCAAGACGGTTACTTCTCCTACAATGAGCAGTTCTTC. Protein product: CASSQDGYFSYNEQFF.

The chain joins TRBV6-1 to TRBJ2-3; 13 bases fit TRBD2. The V segment lost 7 bases and the J segment 3 bases; nucleotides outside the gene matches: 4. Looked up from germline, CDR1 is MNHNS and CDR2 is SASEGT. This CDR3 region has 15 residues. The CDR3 DNA reads as TGTGCCAGCAATAAGGGACTAGCGGGAACAGATACGCAGTATTTT. Its protein is CASNKGLAGTDTQYF.

This sequence joins TRBV2 and TRBJ2-1, with 11 bases identical to TRBD2. CDR1 is SNHLY and CDR2 is FYNNEI in the germline V gene. The CDR3 is 16 amino acids. With V trimmed by 8 bases and J by 4 bases, 10 bases remained unmatched. CDR3 sequence: CASGNSGRAEYNEQFF. CDR3 bases: TGTGCCAGCGGAAATAGCGGGAGGGCGGAGTACAATGAGCAGTTCTTC.

The chain recombines TRBV30 with TRBJ1-2; no clear D gene. This CDR3 contains 15 residues. V was clipped by 2 bases and J by 4 bases, with 17 bases between them. Looked up from germline, CDR1 is GTSNPN and CDR2 is SVGIG (reference sequence). The CDR3 DNA follows: TGTGCCTGGAGTAAGGGTGGAGGGTCGTCCTATGGCTACACCTTC. Its protein is CAWSKGGGSSYGYTF.

V usage is TRBV18 and J usage is TRBJ2-2, with D tentatively TRBD2 (6 bases). There are 14 residues in the CDR3. The germline gives CDR1 KGHSH, CDR2 LQKENI. The V and J ends lost 7 bases and 3 bases respectively, with 12 bases between them. The CDR3: CASYGRRDTGELFF. Written as DNA, the CDR3 is TGTGCCAGCTACGGCCGGAGGGACACCGGGGAGCTGTTTTTT.

This chain connects TRBV7-8 to TRBJ2-7; TRBD1 matches 7 bases. Germline V CDR1 and CDR2: SGHVS, FQNEAQ. This CDR3 region has 15 residues. V was pared by 1 base and J by 1 base, with 4 bases of the junction left unmatched. CDR3 loop: CASSLGGGRSYEQYF. For the CDR3, the DNA is TGTGCCAGCAGCTTAGGAGGGGGCCGTTCCTACGAGCAGTACTTC.

This clone has only one observation. The J gene is TRBJ2-1, the V gene TRBV12-2; the tabulated D call, TRBD2, remains unverified against the DNA. TRBV12-2 is given as a pseudogene. This CDR3 is 18 amino acids long. The CDR3 DNA follows: TGTGCAAGTCGCTTAGGTGGACTCAAGAAGGGTTTGTACAATGAGCAGTTCTTC. It encodes CASRLGGLKKGLYNEQFF.

V is TRBV18 and J is TRBJ2-5, with 13 nucleotides matching TRBD2. Germline values: CDR1 KGHSH, CDR2 LQKENI. This CDR3 contains 16 residues. Unmatched junction bases numbered 4, after V lost 3 bases and J lost 3 bases. CDR3 sequence reads: CASSPPGLAGEETQYF. CDR3 DNA sequence: TGTGCCAGCTCACCTCCTGGACTAGCGGGAGAAGAGACCCAGTACTTC.

CDR3 region: CASLGRWDKKPGGKGETQYF. CDR3 nucleotide sequence: TGTGCCAGCTTAGGACGGTGGGACAAGAAACCTGGCGGCAAAGGAGAGACCCAGTACTTC. The genes are TRBV27 and TRBJ2-5, with D possibly matching TRBD1 (6 bases). Trimming removed 8 bases at V and 4 bases at J, with 35 bases between. Germline CDR1 is MNHEY and CDR2 is SMNVEV (reference sequence). The CDR3 covers 20 residues.

The CDR3 coding sequence is TGCGCCAGCAGCTTGGGACAGGTCTTAGAGACCCAGTACTTC. Translated, it gives CASSLGQVLETQYF. The genes are TRBV5-1 and TRBJ2-5; a possible D gene is TRBD1 (6 bases). V gave up 0 bases and J gave up 4 bases, with 10 bases separating them. This CDR3 region has 14 residues. From germline, CDR1 is SGHRS and CDR2 YFSETQ.

V and J are TRBV4-3 and TRBJ2-2; 9 bases are a match to TRBD1. Germline V gene lookup returns CDR1 LGHNA and CDR2 YSLEER. Trimming cost V 7 bases and J 3 bases; bases outside gene matches: 9. The CDR3 is 16 amino acids. The CDR3 reads CASKEGDRAHTGELFF. CDR3 sequence (DNA): TGCGCCAGCAAGGAAGGGGACAGGGCCCACACCGGGGAGCTGTTTTTT.

This chain joins TRBV6-6 and TRBJ2-7, with no clear D. Trimming removed 3 bases from V and 4 bases from J, with 7 bases in between. The CDR3 has 12 residues. The germline V gene encodes CDR1 MNHNY and CDR2 SVGAGI (reference sequence). The CDR3 DNA sequence: TGTGCCAGCAGTTATGAGGCTTACGAGCAGTACTTC. Protein sequence: CASSYEAYEQYF.

The J gene is TRBJ2-1, the V gene TRBV6-6; possibly TRBD2 for D (6 bases). Between the trimmed V and J ends, which lost 10 bases and 2 bases, there was a span of 15 bases. This CDR3 has 14 residues. Germline lookup yields CDR1 MNHNY and CDR2 SVGAGI (reference sequence). CDR3 coding DNA: TGTGCCACCTCAGACGGGAGCACCTACAATGAGCAGTTCTTC. This codes for CATSDGSTYNEQFF.

This chain joins TRBV9 and TRBJ2-7; weak D call: TRBD2 (6 bases). Germline CDR1 is SGDLS and CDR2 is YYNGEE. Trimming took off 0 bases at V and 6 bases at J, with 19 bases between the two ends. The CDR3 totals 16 residues. CDR3 bases: TGTGCCAGCAGCGTAGCAGTTGGGGGACTCAGCGGCGAGCAGTACTTC. Amino acids: CASSVAVGGLSGEQYF.

This chain connects TRBV7-2 to TRBJ2-7, with D perhaps TRBD2 (5 bases). The CDR3 has 16 amino acids. Germline loops: CDR1 SGHTA, CDR2 FQGNSA. V was clipped by 0 bases and J by 7 bases, with 19 bases between them. The CDR3 loop reads CASSLAASRTSGEQYF. Written as DNA, the CDR3 is TGTGCCAGCAGCTTAGCTGCGTCCCGAACTTCGGGGGAGCAGTACTTC.

V is TRBV9 and J is TRBJ2-1; D remains ambiguous. Germline V CDR1 and CDR2: SGDLS, YYNGEE. The V end was cut by 0 bases, the J end by 0 bases, with 10 bases between. The CDR3 has 16 residues. CDR3 bases: TGTGCCAGCAGCGTAGAAGCCGAGAGCTCCTACAATGAGCAGTTCTTC. The encoded protein is CASSVEAESSYNEQFF.

The chain uses TRBV7-6 and TRBJ2-7, with 7 bases matching TRBD2. The V gene's germline CDR1 is SGHVS and CDR2 FNYEAQ. The V segment lost 1 base and the J segment 7 bases; nucleotides outside the gene matches: 13. The CDR3 is made up of 16 amino acids. The CDR3 loop reads CASSLDIPGGSREQYF. The CDR3 region has the DNA TGTGCCAGCAGCTTAGATATCCCGGGAGGTTCGAGGGAGCAGTACTTC.

The sample holds one count of this clone. The CDR3: CASSSDGQGESYEQYF. The CDR3 DNA reads TGTGCCAGCAGTTCCGATGGACAGGGCGAGTCCTACGAGCAGTACTTC. This chain connects TRBV28 to TRBJ2-7; 8 bases align to TRBD1. The CDR3 runs to 16 residues. The junction had 9 bases not matched to a gene; V was cut back by 4 bases and J by 1 base. Germline-derived CDR1 and CDR2 are MDHEN and SYDVKM.

The chain carries TRBV28 and TRBJ2-7; 10 bases map to TRBD2. In germline, CDR1 is MDHEN, CDR2 SYDVKM. Trimming cost V 1 base and J 4 bases; bases outside gene matches: 7. The CDR3 runs 16 residues. The CDR3 DNA is TGTGCCAGCAGTTTATACTCTAGCGGGGGACTGTACGAGCAGTACTTC. Amino acid sequence: CASSLYSSGGLYEQYF.

The rearrangement links TRBV4-1 to TRBJ2-1, with 7 bases matching TRBD2. The CDR3 contains 17 residues. From germline, CDR1 is MGHRA and CDR2 YSYEKL. J lost 6 bases, V lost 4 bases, and 15 bases had no gene match. The CDR3 spells CASSLPGPGAGSNEQFF. The CDR3 DNA sequence: TGCGCCAGCAGCCTACCGGGGCCAGGAGCGGGAAGCAATGAGCAGTTCTTC.